These 13 T cell receptor beta chains share one sample of origin, sequenced in a study of blood T cells in healthy people across ages. The second PCR ran about 6 to 12 cycles with a sample-barcoded 5' primer and J-beta primers. Each CDR3 protein is one row after TCRdb ran MiXCR on the 5' RACE reads. Here the sample spans fewer than 2,000,000 distinct CDR3 sequences, approximately 39% being singletons. The specimen sequenced was blood. The receptors stem from a human donor in good health.

This clonotype was observed a handful of times. The chain has TRBV4-1 and TRBJ1-1; possible D gene TRBD1, 5 bases. V was clipped by 2 bases and J by 0 bases, with 10 bases between them. This CDR3 spans 15 amino acids. Germline V gene lookup returns CDR1 MGHRA and CDR2 YSYEKL. CDR3 in amino acids: CASSQREGVNTEAFF. The CDR3 nucleotides read TGCGCCAGCAGCCAAAGGGAAGGGGTGAACACTGAAGCTTTCTTT.

The gene calls are TRBV28 and TRBJ1-2, with D possibly matching TRBD1 (5 bases). Germline CDR1 and CDR2: MDHEN and SYDVKM. The CDR3 runs 12 residues. Trimming removed 8 bases from V and 5 bases from J, with 12 bases in between. CDR3 sequence reads: CASAGWSYGYTF. For the CDR3, the DNA is TGTGCCAGCGCAGGGTGGTCATATGGCTACACCTTC.

This clonotype has more than one count but fewer than ten. This chain joins TRBV7-9 and TRBJ2-5; 9 bases map to TRBD1. Trimming at V came to 6 bases and at J to 5 bases, leaving 7 bases not matched to a gene. CDR1 is SEHNR, CDR2 FQNEAQ, per germline (reference sequence). The CDR3 is 14 amino acids. The CDR3, as DNA: TGTGCCAGCAGTCCTACAGGGGGCAAGGAGACCCAGTACTTC. Amino acid sequence: CASSPTGGKETQYF.

The CDR3 DNA reads TGTGCCAGCAGTTTTTGGATTGAGAACTTTTCCGAGCAGTACTTC. Its protein product is CASSFWIENFSEQYF. The chain is built from TRBV12-3 or TRBV12-4 and TRBJ2-5; D gene ambiguous. The J call may be wrong; the DNA end is better matched by TRBJ2-7. This CDR3 is built from 15 residues.

The rearrangement links TRBV7-3 to TRBJ2-5; D gene ambiguous. CDR3 length: 14 amino acids. V shed 5 bases and J shed 5 bases, with 15 bases lying between them. Germline lookup yields CDR1 SGHTA and CDR2 FQGTGA. The CDR3 loop reads CASSQGSLGETQYF. The CDR3 DNA follows: TGTGCCAGCAGCCAAGGATCTCTGGGGGAGACCCAGTACTTC.

The rearrangement uses TRBV4-3 and TRBJ2-3; D gene uncertain. The CDR3 totals 15 residues. CDR1 is LGHNA, CDR2 YSLEER, per germline. Trimming removed 1 base at V and 7 bases at J, with 15 bases between. The CDR3 DNA reads as TGCGCCAGCAGCCAAGGTTACAAAGATGTACATACGCAGTATTTT. Translation gives CASSQGYKDVHTQYF.

The chain combines TRBV5-1 with TRBJ2-5; the match to TRBD1 covers 11 bases. The DNA end is a closer match to TRBJ2-7, so the J assignment may be wrong. Per the germline V gene, CDR1 is SGHRS and CDR2 is YFSETQ. CDR3 length equals 16 residues. DNA for the CDR3: TGCGCCAGCAGCTTAGCCGGGACAGGGGGTGCCTACGAGCAGTACTTC. Protein sequence: CASSLAGTGGAYEQYF.

The rearrangement uses TRBV6-6 and TRBJ2-5; 9 bases match TRBD1. Gene TRBJ2-7 matches the end of the DNA better, so the J call may be wrong. The CDR3 consists of 13 residues. Per germline, CDR1 MNHNY and CDR2 SVGAGI (reference sequence). The CDR3 region has the DNA TGTGCCAGCAGTTCATCGGACAGGGGCGAGCAGTACTTC. Translation gives CASSSSDRGEQYF.

This clonotype was found a few times. The chain employs TRBV2 and TRBJ2-1; D not certain. V dropped 1 base and J dropped 5 bases, with 6 bases sitting between them. The CDR3 consists of 13 residues. Per germline, CDR1 SNHLY and CDR2 FYNNEI. DNA of the CDR3: TGTGCCAGCAGTGAAGTAATGGACAATGAGCAGTTCTTC. This translates into CASSEVMDNEQFF.

This clonotype was observed at least ten times. The chain couples TRBV4-3 to TRBJ2-7; D gene uncertain. The CDR3 consists of 14 residues. Trimming removed 0 bases at V and 2 bases at J, with 8 bases between. Germline lookup yields CDR1 LGHNA and CDR2 YSLEER. The CDR3 DNA reads as TGCGCCAGCAGCCAAGAAGCTGGACCCTACGAGCAGTACTTC. Protein sequence: CASSQEAGPYEQYF.

The genes are TRBV12-3 or TRBV12-4 and TRBJ1-4; 7 bases match TRBD1. The J segment lost 5 bases and the V segment lost 6 bases, leaving 9 bases of the junction unmatched. The CDR3 contains 15 residues. CDR3 in amino acids: CASSSVTGANEKLFF. The CDR3 region has the DNA TGTGCCAGCAGCTCTGTCACAGGGGCGAATGAAAAACTGTTTTTT.

The chain has TRBV28 and TRBJ2-1; D unresolved. The CDR3 contains 13 residues. V gave up 7 bases and J gave up 12 bases, with 19 bases separating them. Germline CDR1 MDHEN, CDR2 SYDVKM. The CDR3 here is CASTQPYNMVQFF. CDR3 sequence (DNA): TGTGCCAGCACCCAACCCTACAATATGGTGCAGTTCTTC.

This clonotype showed up just a few times. The chain uses TRBV7-2 and TRBJ2-1; 9 nucleotides agree with TRBD1. This CDR3 comprises 19 residues. Germline assignment: CDR1 SGHTA and CDR2 FQGNSA. The ends lost 6 bases at V and 2 bases at J; junction bases unmatched: 17. The CDR3 loop is CASSRIRNTGQGTYNEQFF. The CDR3 DNA follows: TGTGCCAGCAGTCGAATACGCAATACGGGACAGGGAACCTACAATGAGCAGTTCTTC.